This is a list of T cell receptor beta chains from one sample in a study of T cell clonotyping in hematopoietic cell transplantation. The protocol was immunoSEQ multiplex PCR, while the TCRdb copy is restricted to in-frame clones and leaves out a portion. The table records tens of thousands of clones, 75% to 85% of them present only once. The sample was peripheral blood mononuclear cells, taken before stem cell transplant. All receptors come from a woman in her fifties or sixties with acute myeloid leukemia. Some clones in this sample may be carry-over from other donors' samples. Each CDR3 is given with its conserved first and last residue. A D gene is named only where the DNA matches it firmly. Rows may omit the clone size; those that give it use once, few, many or a size class.

V	D	size	J	CDR3	DNA
TRBV9	TRBD1	-	TRBJ1-6	CASSPGWDRADTLHF	TGTGCCAGCAGCCCCGGCTGGGACAGAGCCGATACCCTCCACTTT
TRBV29-1	TRBD1	-	TRBJ2-7	CSVEPRQGSYEQYF	TGCAGCGTTGAGCCTAGACAGGGGAGCTACGAGCAGTACTTC
TRBV9	-	-	TRBJ2-2	CASSTPLQGTNTGELFF	TGTGCCAGCAGCACCCCCCTCCAGGGGACGAACACCGGGGAGCTGTTTTTT
TRBV5-1	-	-	TRBJ2-7	CASSQGHTYSYEQYF	TGCGCCAGCAGCCAAGGACATACTTACTCCTACGAGCAGTACTTC
TRBV7-9	-	-	TRBJ1-6	CASSLGLGGADNSPLHF	TGTGCCAGCAGCTTAGGGTTGGGAGGGGCCGATAATTCACCCCTCCACTTT
TRBV5-6	TRBD1	-	TRBJ1-5	CASSYTAGGTNQPQHF	TGTGCCAGCAGCTATACGGCAGGGGGGACGAATCAGCCCCAGCATTTT
TRBV5-6	-	few	TRBJ1-1	CASSLGGRNTEAFF	TGTGCCAGCAGCTTGGGGGGCAGGAACACTGAAGCTTTCTTT
TRBV29-1	-	once	TRBJ2-3	CSVAGSDTQYF	TGCAGCGTTGCAGGGTCAGATACGCAGTATTTT
TRBV10-3	-	-	TRBJ2-7	CAIRDPGVSEQYF	TGTGCCATCAGGGACCCGGGAGTGAGTGAGCAGTACTTC
TRBV5-1	-	-	TRBJ2-4	CASSGARGEGDIQYF	TGCGCCAGCAGCGGCGCTCGGGGAGAGGGGGACATTCAGTACTTC
TRBV14	TRBD2	-	TRBJ2-1	CASSRASGGPVF	TGTGCCAGCAGCCGGGCTAGCGGGGGCCCCGTCTTC
TRBV27	-	-	TRBJ2-7	CASSLTSIHEQYF	TGTGCCAGCAGCCTTACTAGTATCCACGAGCAGTACTTC
TRBV5-4	-	-	TRBJ2-3	CASSQQVGITDTQYF	TGTGCCAGCAGCCAACAGGTTGGGATCACAGATACGCAGTATTTT
TRBV19	-	-	TRBJ1-2	CASRSIREVRANYGYTF	TGTGCCAGTAGATCCATTCGGGAGGTCAGGGCTAACTATGGCTACACCTTC
TRBV27	-	-	TRBJ1-1	CASKQSVNTEAFF	TGTGCCAGCAAGCAGTCGGTGAACACTGAAGCTTTCTTT
TRBV5-1	TRBD1	few	TRBJ2-1	CASSPGGAGYNEQFF	TGCGCCAGCAGCCCAGGGGGCGCCGGCTACAATGAGCAGTTCTTC
TRBV5-6	-	-	TRBJ1-1	CASSLTGGTEAFF	TGTGCCAGCAGCCTGACGGGGGGCACTGAAGCTTTCTTT
TRBV5-1	-	few	TRBJ2-7	CASSSDWSSYEQYF	TGCGCCAGCAGCTCGGACTGGAGCTCCTACGAGCAGTACTTC
TRBV4-3	-	-	TRBJ1-2	CASSQDSQNEPDYGYTF	TGCGCCAGCAGCCAAGATAGCCAAAATGAGCCTGACTATGGCTACACCTTC
TRBV2	-	-	TRBJ1-5	CASSYGPRGGSNQPQHF	TGTGCCAGCAGCTACGGACCAAGGGGTGGTAGCAATCAGCCCCAGCATTTT
TRBV6-1	TRBD1	-	TRBJ1-5	CASSEGQGLNQPQHF	TGTGCCAGCAGTGAAGGACAGGGGCTCAATCAGCCCCAGCATTTT
TRBV15	TRBD1	-	TRBJ1-1	CATSGWTGGTEAFF	TGTGCCACCAGCGGATGGACAGGGGGCACTGAAGCTTTCTTT
TRBV2	TRBD2	-	TRBJ2-7	CASRWEGSSYEQYF	TGTGCCAGCAGGTGGGAGGGGAGCTCCTACGAGCAGTACTTC
TRBV7-2	-	-	TRBJ1-3	CASSSGTVPSGNTIYF	TGTGCCAGCAGCTCCGGGACGGTTCCCTCTGGAAACACCATATATTTT
TRBV27	TRBD1	once	TRBJ1-6	CASSLGTAYSPLHF	TGTGCCAGCAGTTTGGGGACAGCCTATTCACCCCTCCACTTT
TRBV7-2	-	-	TRBJ1-1	CASSPAGGRNTEAFF	TGTGCCAGCAGCCCAGCGGGGGGGAGAAACACTGAAGCTTTCTTT
TRBV25-1	-	-	TRBJ1-1	CASSVYSGAEAFF	TGTGCCAGCAGTGTGTATTCAGGGGCTGAAGCTTTCTTT
TRBV2	-	few	TRBJ2-5	CASSGQETQYF	TGTGCCAGCAGTGGACAAGAGACCCAGTACTTC
TRBV4-1	-	-	TRBJ1-2	CASSQAAVTFYGYTF	TGCGCCAGCAGCCAAGCGGCGGTTACGTTTTATGGCTACACCTTC
TRBV5-1	-	-	TRBJ2-3	CASSLAVGAATDTQYF	TGCGCCAGCAGCTTGGCCGTCGGCGCCGCCACAGATACGCAGTATTTT
TRBV25-1	TRBD2	once	TRBJ2-2	CASSEIGGRRGGELFF	TGTGCCAGCAGTGAAATCGGCGGGAGGAGGGGCGGGGAGCTGTTTTTT
TRBV9	-	-	TRBJ2-5	CASSVADSQETQYF	TGTGCCAGCAGCGTAGCCGACAGCCAAGAGACCCAGTACTTC